This TCR beta chain was documented in a study of shared clonotypes between healthy human individuals. Naive-designated CD8 cells lacked CD45RO, were positively enriched for CCR7, and omitted terminally differentiated effector memory CD45RA+ cells. This clone was recorded once. Data came from immunoSEQ multiplex PCR; TCRdb stores just in-frame clones and leaves some out. Among about 1,900,000 clones listed, approximately 94% were seen once. Between the trimmed V and J ends, which lost 1 base and 8 bases, there was a span of 6 bases. This CDR3 contains 11 residues. In germline, CDR1 is DFQATT, CDR2 SNEGSKA (reference sequence).

The receptor's source is a man younger than 35 in good health. This chain links TRBV20-1 with TRBJ2-1; D is undetermined. Sequences were obtained from naive CD8+ T cells sorted from blood. The CDR3 sequence is CSARAADEQFF. CDR3 nucleotides: TGCAGTGCTAGAGCTGCGGATGAGCAGTTCTTC.